Described below is a single TCR beta chain sequence and its context. The sample comes from a study of blood T cell repertoires in COVID-19. Looking at the study overall: Specimens from acute and convalescent COVID-19 originated in the United States, Italy and Spain. PBMCs, B-cell-depleted T cells, or T cells provided the cDNA or gDNA that made up the material.

In the authors' workflow: Amplification from reference gene primers served as the basis for estimated nucleated cell counts. Assay used: immunoSEQ multiplex PCR; TCRdb lists only in-frame clones, some missing. V and J calls plus clone size are reproduced from that table; the DNA served to infer D and trimming. The data show 150,000 to 250,000 clones, just under 85% seen once. Looked up from germline, CDR1 is LGHNA and CDR2 is YNFKEQ. This CDR3 has 20 amino acids. The V and J ends lost 0 bases and 0 bases respectively, with 23 bases between them. The chain joins TRBV4-2 to TRBJ1-1; perhaps TRBD1 as D (5 bases). The source material was peripheral blood. This TCR was recovered from a human donor with acute or convalescent COVID-19. The donor label of this sample is uncertain. DNA for the CDR3: TGTGCCAGCAGCCAAGATGTTTATCAGGGCCAAAGTCCCATGAACACTGAAGCTTTCTTT. It specifies CASSQDVYQGQSPMNTEAFF.